Below are 28 T cell receptor beta chains sequenced from a single sample in a study of Graves' ophthalmopathy and Graves' hyperthyroidism. Amplification from RNA transcripts yielded the TCR beta CDR3 regions. HTBI primers were employed in first-round RT-PCR, then a second-round multiplex PCR followed. TCRdb redid the calling of the multiplex PCR reads with MiXCR, one entry per CDR3 protein. The repertoire includes hundreds of thousands of distinct CDR3 sequences, less than 55% of them detected once, and roughly half sits in the top ten. The material sequenced was peripheral blood. The receptors here all came from an adult man with Graves' ophthalmopathy.

The rearrangement uses TRBV12-3 or TRBV12-4 and TRBJ1-2; no reliable D call. The V gene lost 4 bases and the J gene lost 6 bases, with 15 bases spanning the gap. The CDR3 has 14 amino acids. For the CDR3, the DNA is TGTGCCAGCAGTTCCCCTCCTGGACGGAATGGCTACACCTTC. Its protein product is CASSSPPGRNGYTF.

The V gene is TRBV25-1, the J gene TRBJ2-7; D might be TRBD1 (5 bases). There are 13 residues in the CDR3. The germline CDR1 and CDR2 sequences are MGHDK and SYGVNS. V was cut by 3 bases and J by 4 bases, with 10 bases left in between. Here the CDR3 DNA reads TGTGCCAGCAGTGAGCCAGGGTATTACGAGCAGTACTTC. Its translation: CASSEPGYYEQYF.

This clonotype was counted once. V and J are TRBV2 and TRBJ2-5; TRBD2 is a possible D gene (6 bases). Looked up from germline, CDR1 is SNHLY and CDR2 is FYNNEI. The CDR3 is 15 residues long. The germline V and J ends were trimmed by 6 bases and 4 bases, with 18 bases remaining between them. For the CDR3, the DNA is TGTGCCAGCAGACTACGGGGGTCGGAATTAGAGACCCAGTACTTC. Its protein is CASRLRGSELETQYF.

This chain joins TRBV5-8 and TRBJ2-5; TRBD2 aligns across 11 bases. This CDR3 contains 17 residues. Germline-derived CDR1 and CDR2 are SGHTS and YDEGEE. V dropped 4 bases and J dropped 0; count of bases not matched to a gene: 8. In nucleotides, the CDR3 is TGTGCCAGCAGCCAAGAGGGGACTAGCGGACACCAAGAGACCCAGTACTTC. It encodes CASSQEGTSGHQETQYF.

The chain couples TRBV7-8 to TRBJ1-1; a weak D match, TRBD1 (6 bases). The ends were cut back, 1 base at V and 14 bases at J, with 29 bases in the middle. Germline V CDR1 and CDR2: SGHVS, FQNEAQ. The CDR3 extends over 17 amino acids. The CDR3 is CASSLGAGAPSYNEQFF. The CDR3 DNA reads TGTGCCAGCAGCTTAGGGGCGGGGGCCCCCTCCTACAATGAGCAGTTCTTT.

This clonotype has more than one count but fewer than ten. CDR3 nucleotides: TGCAGTGCTTCCAGGACAGGGAGCGTGAGCACTGAAGCTTTCTTT. It encodes CSASRTGSVSTEAFF. The gene calls are TRBV20-1 and TRBJ1-1; 8 bases align to TRBD1. The V gene's germline CDR1 is DFQATT and CDR2 SNEGSKA (reference sequence). V shed 5 bases, J shed 4 bases, and the junction held 12 bases outside the gene matches. The CDR3 covers 15 residues.

The rearrangement joins TRBV5-1 to TRBJ1-2; no definite D call. The CDR3 extends over 15 amino acids. Trimming removed 3 bases at V and 6 bases at J, with 18 bases between. CDR1 SGHRS and CDR2 YFSETQ come from the germline V gene. The CDR3 coding sequence is TGCGCCAGCAGCTACGGCTTGGACCCCAGCGATGGCTACACCTTC. Protein product: CASSYGLDPSDGYTF.

In DNA, the CDR3 is TGTGCCAGCAGCCCTACCCGGAGAGGAGGCTGGACTGAAGCTTTCTTT. It encodes CASSPTRRGGWTEAFF. This chain joins TRBV7-9 and TRBJ1-1; D not resolved. Looked up from germline, CDR1 is SEHNR and CDR2 is FQNEAQ (reference sequence). Trimming stripped 5 bases from V and 5 bases from J, with 21 bases between. The CDR3 is 16 amino acids.

To note about this clonotype: Mismatch with germline at one junction end may stem from a read error. V usage is TRBV7-9 and J usage is TRBJ2-5; 9 positions agree with TRBD1. The CDR3 spans 13 residues. CDR1 is SEHNR, CDR2 FQNEAQ, per germline (reference sequence). The CDR3 region is CASSLTGQGTQYF. CDR3 sequence (DNA): TGCGCCAGCAGCTTAACGGGACAGGGAACCCAGTACTTC.

In this sample, this clonotype turned up a few times. This chain uses TRBV7-9 with TRBJ1-2; 8 positions agree with TRBD1. Looked up from germline, CDR1 is SEHNR and CDR2 is FQNEAQ (reference sequence). The length of the CDR3 is 15 residues. The V gene end was trimmed by 5 bases and the J gene end by 8 bases; junction bases not matched to a gene: 13. The CDR3 region is CASSRNGQGSMGYTF. CDR3 bases: TGTGCCAGCAGCCGTAACGGACAGGGATCGATGGGCTACACCTTC. Combining the CDR3 with reference TRBV7-9 and TRBJ1-2 gives the whole variable domain DTGVSQNPRHKITKRGQNVTFRCDPISEHNRLYWYRQTLGQGPEFLTYFQNEAQLEKSRLLSDRFSAERPKGSFSTLEIQRTEQGDSAMYLCASSRNGQGSMGYTFGSGTRLTVV.

This clonotype was detected only a few times. This sequence joins TRBV5-4 and TRBJ2-6, with 9 positions matching TRBD1. The CDR3 covers 18 residues. V shed 4 bases, J shed 0 bases, and the junction held 8 bases outside the gene matches. Germline V CDR1 and CDR2: SGHNT, YYREEE (reference sequence). As DNA, the CDR3 is TGTGCCAGCAGCCAATGGACAGGGGCAGACTCTGGGGCCAACGTCCTGACTTTC. It encodes CASSQWTGADSGANVLTF. Combining the CDR3 with reference TRBV5-4 and TRBJ2-6 gives the whole variable domain ETGVTQSPTHLIKTRGQQVTLRCSSQSGHNTVSWYQQALGQGPQFIFQYYREEENGRGNFPPRFSGLQFPNYSSELNVNALELDDSALYLCASSQWTGADSGANVLTFGAGSRLTVL.

This clonotype came up a few times. The chain employs TRBV19 and TRBJ1-1, with D unclear. The CDR3 length is 15 residues. Germline loops: CDR1 LNHDA, CDR2 SQIVND (reference sequence). V was pared by 4 bases and J by 0 bases, with 12 bases between. CDR3 coding DNA: TGTGCCAGTAGTAGTACACACCGGATGAACACTGAAGCTTTCTTT. This codes for CASSSTHRMNTEAFF.

V usage is TRBV7-2 and J usage is TRBJ2-3; no clear D. Germline V gene lookup returns CDR1 SGHTA and CDR2 FQGNSA. The CDR3 runs 15 residues. Trimming took off 4 bases at V and 1 base at J, with 12 bases between the two ends. The CDR3 sequence: CASSSSYIGTDTQYF. The CDR3, as DNA: TGTGCCAGCAGCTCCAGTTATATAGGCACAGATACGCAGTATTTT.

The chain recombines TRBV29-1 with TRBJ2-1, with D hard to call. Germline CDR1 and CDR2: SQVTM and ANQGSEA. CDR3 length equals 12 residues. Deletions cut 0 bases from V and 8 bases from J, with 8 bases between. For the CDR3, the DNA is TGCAGCGTTGAAGACTTGAGCGATGAGCAGTTCTTC. Its protein product is CSVEDLSDEQFF.

The chain is built from TRBV15 and TRBJ1-2; TRBD1 matches 7 bases. The CDR3 has 13 amino acids. Germline CDR1 and CDR2: LNHNV and YYDKDF (reference sequence). The trim removed 0 bases at V and 10 bases at J, leaving 5 bases unmatched. Written as DNA, the CDR3 is TGTGCCACCAGCAGAGATAACGGGACAGACTACACCTTC. This encodes CATSRDNGTDYTF.

V usage is TRBV15 and J usage is TRBJ1-2; D ambiguous. V was clipped by 3 bases and J by 4 bases, with 15 bases between them. The CDR3 sequence is 15 residues long. Per the germline V gene, CDR1 is LNHNV and CDR2 is YYDKDF (reference sequence). This chain's CDR3 is CATSSLKVDAYGYTF. In DNA form, the CDR3 reads TGTGCCACCAGCAGCCTCAAAGTCGATGCCTATGGCTACACCTTC. The variable domain in full, completed from reference TRBV15 and TRBJ1-2, reads DAMVIQNPRYQVTQFGKPVTLSCSQTLNHNVMYWYQQKSSQAPKLLFHYYDKDFNNEADTPDNFQSRRPNTSFCFLDIRSPGLGDTAMYLCATSSLKVDAYGYTFGSGTRLTVV.

The chain is built from TRBV29-1 and TRBJ1-3, with a tentative D call TRBD1 (5 bases). CDR1 SQVTM and CDR2 ANQGSEA come from the germline V gene. The CDR3 covers 14 residues. V lost 4 bases, J lost 0 bases, and 10 bases lay in between. CDR3 loop: CSVGGPGSGNTIYF. CDR3 nucleotides: TGCAGCGTTGGGGGACCGGGCTCTGGAAACACCATATATTTT.

This clonotype was seen a single time. The rearrangement joins TRBV12-3 or TRBV12-4 to TRBJ1-5; D is undetermined. The V gene lost 2 bases and the J gene lost 8 bases, with 10 bases spanning the gap. The CDR3 runs 13 residues. CDR3 protein: CASSLFLLEPQHF. The CDR3 nucleotides are TGTGCCAGCAGTTTATTTCTTCTTGAGCCCCAGCATTTT.

This sequence joins TRBV19 and TRBJ2-6; TRBD2 is a possible D gene (5 bases). Trimming removed 8 bases from V and 4 bases from J, with 12 bases in between. Per germline, CDR1 LNHDA and CDR2 SQIVND (reference sequence). The CDR3 loop spans 14 amino acids. CDR3 amino acids: CASVPGVGANVLTF. The CDR3 region has the DNA TGTGCCAGTGTACCCGGGGTCGGGGCCAACGTCCTGACTTTC.

On this clonotype: One junction end does not reproduce the germline sequence, and a read error may be involved. The chain employs TRBV2 and TRBJ1-5; no clear D gene. Germline CDR1 reads SNHLY; CDR2 reads FYNNEI. The CDR3 has 15 residues. CDR3 in DNA: TGTGTCAGCAGTGGTCAGAGGAAGAACAATCAGCCCCAGCATTTT. It codes for CVSSGQRKNNQPQHF.

The chain has TRBV9 and TRBJ2-7; no clear D. The CDR3 sequence is 12 residues long. V lost 0 bases, J lost 4 bases, and 5 bases lay in between. Germline loops: CDR1 SGDLS, CDR2 YYNGEE. The CDR3 reads CASSVAGYEQYF. CDR3 in DNA: TGTGCCAGCAGCGTAGCCGGTTACGAGCAGTACTTC.

The J gene is TRBJ2-2, the V gene TRBV7-3; perhaps TRBD1 as D (5 bases). V dropped 2 bases and J dropped 11 bases, with 12 bases sitting between them. This CDR3 contains 13 residues. Looked up from germline, CDR1 is SGHTA and CDR2 is FQGTGA. The CDR3 reads CASSLGGQGELFF. As DNA, the CDR3 is TGTGCCAGCAGCTTAGGCGGCCAGGGCGAGCTGTTTTTT.

This clonotype has just one count. V usage is TRBV6-1 and J usage is TRBJ1-3; D is possibly TRBD1 (6 bases). The length of the CDR3 is 14 residues. With 7 bases removed from V and 1 base from J, the gap between germline ends came to 11 bases. Germline V gene sequence: CDR1 MNHNS, CDR2 SASEGT. The CDR3 sequence: CASTPTGSGNTIYF. In DNA, the CDR3 is TGTGCCAGCACCCCGACAGGTTCTGGAAACACCATATATTTT.

V usage is TRBV9 and J usage is TRBJ1-2, with TRBD1 matching 7 bases. V trimming: 5 bases; J trimming: 4 bases; junction bases outside the gene matches: 5. Germline loops: CDR1 SGDLS, CDR2 YYNGEE. The CDR3 sequence is 13 residues long. The DNA of the CDR3 is TGTGCCAGCAGACCGACAGGGAGCTATGGCTACACCTTC. As protein: CASRPTGSYGYTF.

This clonotype was seen only a few times. This sequence joins TRBV15 and TRBJ2-7; D not resolved. From germline, CDR1 is LNHNV and CDR2 YYDKDF (reference sequence). There are 18 residues in the CDR3. Trimming cost V 0 bases and J 6 bases, with 24 bases left between them. CDR3 sequence reads: CATSRDPISGLSPGEQYF. The CDR3 nucleotides are TGTGCCACCAGCAGAGATCCGATATCCGGGCTCTCCCCTGGCGAGCAGTACTTC.

This clonotype was observed a few times. The V call is TRBV12-3 or TRBV12-4, the J call TRBJ2-7, with D possibly being TRBD1 or TRBD2 (5 bases each). V was cut by 6 bases and J by 7 bases, with 19 bases left in between. This CDR3 comprises 14 residues. This CDR3 is CASSLSGTLLEQYF. The CDR3 DNA is TGTGCCAGCAGCCTCTCCGGGACCCTCCTGGAGCAGTACTTC.

The gene calls are TRBV19 and TRBJ1-1; the D is unclear. Germline V gene data show CDR1 as LNHDA and CDR2 as SQIVND (reference sequence). CDR3 length equals 13 residues. V lost 6 bases and J 4 bases, leaving 12 bases between the germline ends. CDR3 sequence: CASRKDGSTEAFF. The CDR3 region has the DNA TGTGCCAGTAGAAAGGACGGCTCCACTGAAGCTTTCTTT.

The V call is TRBV4-1, the J call TRBJ2-7; tentatively, D is TRBD1 or TRBD2 (5 bases each). V dropped 0 bases and J dropped 2 bases, with 8 bases sitting between them. Looked up from germline, CDR1 is MGHRA and CDR2 is YSYEKL. The CDR3 length is 14 residues. The CDR3 nucleotides are TGCGCCAGCAGCCAAGAAGAGGGGACCTACGAGCAGTACTTC. It yields the protein CASSQEEGTYEQYF.